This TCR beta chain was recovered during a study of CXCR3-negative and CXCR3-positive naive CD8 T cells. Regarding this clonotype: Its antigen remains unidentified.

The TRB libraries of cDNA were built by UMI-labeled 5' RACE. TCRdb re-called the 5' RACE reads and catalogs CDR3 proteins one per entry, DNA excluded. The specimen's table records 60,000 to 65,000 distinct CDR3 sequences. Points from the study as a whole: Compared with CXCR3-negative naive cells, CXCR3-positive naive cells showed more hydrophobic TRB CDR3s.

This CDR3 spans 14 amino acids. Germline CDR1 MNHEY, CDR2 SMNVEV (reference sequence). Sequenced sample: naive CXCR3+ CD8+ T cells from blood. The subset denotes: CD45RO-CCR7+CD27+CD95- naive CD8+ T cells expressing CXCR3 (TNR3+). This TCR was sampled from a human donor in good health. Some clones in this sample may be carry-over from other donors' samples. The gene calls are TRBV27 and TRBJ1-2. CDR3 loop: CASSLIGSPYGYTF.